Below, 4 T cell receptor beta chains from the same sample are listed, as sequenced in a study of blood T cell repertoires in COVID-19. Only in-frame clones appear in the TCRdb table, and some are missing; sequencing was by immunoSEQ multiplex PCR. In the table there are about 300,000 clones, approximately 90% of which are singletons. Sequences were obtained from PBMCs or T cells enriched from blood (not recorded which). Every receptor here comes from a man aged 25-45 years who had recovered from COVID-19.

The CDR3 region is CASSRSQGQDYGYTF. The CDR3 DNA reads TGTGCCAGTAGCCGATCACAGGGACAAGACTATGGCTACACCTTC. V usage is TRBV19 and J usage is TRBJ1-2; tentatively, D is TRBD1 (6 bases). The CDR3 length is 15 residues. Trimming cost V 6 bases and J 3 bases, with 17 bases left between them. From germline, CDR1 is LNHDA and CDR2 SQIVND (reference sequence).

The genes are TRBV7-6 and TRBJ2-2; D may be TRBD1 (6 bases). The CDR3 spans 16 residues. V lost 2 bases and J 7 bases, leaving 17 bases between the germline ends. Germline CDR1 SGHVS, CDR2 FNYEAQ. The DNA of the CDR3 is TGTGCCAGCAGCTTATTTCAGGGGATTATGATCGGGGAGCTGTTTTTT. Amino acid sequence: CASSLFQGIMIGELFF.

CDR3 amino acids: CASTFGSGGLYEQYF. The CDR3 coding sequence is TGTGCCAGCACCTTCGGAAGCGGGGGGCTCTACGAGCAGTACTTC. The J gene is TRBJ2-7, the V gene TRBV6-5; 9 bases are shared with TRBD2. Germline CDR1 and CDR2: MNHEY and SVGAGI. Trimming took 7 bases from V and 3 from J; bases not matched to a gene: 10. The CDR3 contains 15 residues.

The chain is built from TRBV7-9 and TRBJ2-7; TRBD1 aligns across 7 bases. Germline lookup yields CDR1 SEHNR and CDR2 FQNEAQ (reference sequence). V shed 5 bases, J shed 0 bases, and the junction held 4 bases outside the gene matches. The CDR3 runs to 14 residues. This CDR3 reads CASSTDRPSYEQYF. CDR3 nucleotide sequence: TGTGCCAGCAGCACGGACAGGCCCTCCTACGAGCAGTACTTC.